The present entry profiles one TCR beta chain with its context. Antigen unknown. This specimen comes from a study of T cell responses to AZD1222 COVID-19 vaccine. Notes on the study in general: At study baseline, merely about 6 AZD1222 recipients were seropositive.

TCRdb's table, derived via immunoSEQ multiplex PCR, lists solely in-frame clones and lacks some. Of 75,000 to 80,000 clones in the sample, about three quarters were seen once. V lost 2 bases and J 9 bases, leaving 7 bases between the germline ends. CDR1 and CDR2 (germline): KGHDR, SFDVKD. There are 12 residues in the CDR3. The sequence derives from an adult who received the MenACWY meningococcal vaccine as a control. The chain uses TRBV24-1 and TRBJ1-5; D is undetermined. Sequencing was performed on peripheral blood, taken 28 days after the second dose of the MenACWY control vaccine. In nucleotides, the CDR3 is TGTGCCACCAGTGATTCTGTGGGGCCCCAGCATTTT. It encodes CATSDSVGPQHF.